This T cell receptor (beta chain) was documented in a study of brain T cells in children with intractable seizures. Study results and limitations: Absence of clones before surgery may stem from lower sequencing depth.

Generated by immunoSEQ multiplex PCR, the TCRdb table keeps only in-frame clones and is missing some. The sample includes roughly 80,000 clones, roughly 89% of them seen just once. With respect to this clone: The target antigen is unknown.

Surgery cases with the highest brain T cell transcript signatures were chosen for sequencing. At least one anti-epileptic drug was given before surgery. The length of the CDR3 is 14 residues. CDR1 SGHTA and CDR2 FQGNSA come from the germline V gene. V was pared by 5 bases and J by 6 bases, with 11 bases between. The source material was peripheral blood, sampled at surgery. This chain connects TRBV7-2 to TRBJ1-6; D is unresolved. This clonotype was obtained from a girl aged 2-10 years with Rasmussen encephalitis and intractable seizures. CDR3 in DNA: TGTGCCAGCAGCCTCCGTTGGAGTAATTCACCCCTCCACTTT. Encoded protein: CASSLRWSNSPLHF.